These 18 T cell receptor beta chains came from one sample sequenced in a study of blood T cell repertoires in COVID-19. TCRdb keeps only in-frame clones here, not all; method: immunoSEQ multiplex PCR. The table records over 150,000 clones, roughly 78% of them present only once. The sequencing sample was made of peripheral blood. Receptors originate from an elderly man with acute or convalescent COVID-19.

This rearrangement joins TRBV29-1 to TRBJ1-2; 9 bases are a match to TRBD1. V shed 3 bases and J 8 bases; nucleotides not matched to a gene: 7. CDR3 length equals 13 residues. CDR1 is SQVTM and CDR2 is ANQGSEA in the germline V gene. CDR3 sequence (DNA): TGCAGCGTTGATAGGGACAGGGCACAGGGCTACACCTTC. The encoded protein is CSVDRDRAQGYTF.

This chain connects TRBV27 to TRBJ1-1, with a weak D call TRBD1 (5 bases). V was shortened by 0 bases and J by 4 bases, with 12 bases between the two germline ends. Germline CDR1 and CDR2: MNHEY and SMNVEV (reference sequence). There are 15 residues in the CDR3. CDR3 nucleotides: TGTGCCAGCAGTTTATCGGGCCAGGGCGGCACTGAAGCTTTCTTT. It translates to CASSLSGQGGTEAFF.

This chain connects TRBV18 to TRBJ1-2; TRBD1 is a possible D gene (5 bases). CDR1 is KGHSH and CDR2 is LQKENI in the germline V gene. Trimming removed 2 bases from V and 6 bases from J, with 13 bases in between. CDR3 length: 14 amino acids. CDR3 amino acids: CASSPTGPGDGYTF. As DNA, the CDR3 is TGTGCCAGCTCACCAACAGGTCCGGGGGATGGCTACACCTTC.

The CDR3 sequence is CASSFGGGASETQYF. CDR3 in DNA: TGTGCCAGCAGCTTCGGCGGGGGGGCCTCAGAGACCCAGTACTTC. V gene TRBV5-8 combines with J gene TRBJ2-5, with 9 bases lining up with TRBD2. Germline V CDR1 and CDR2: SGHTS, YDEGEE. The CDR3 covers 15 residues. J lost 4 bases, V lost 2 bases, and 6 bases had no gene match.

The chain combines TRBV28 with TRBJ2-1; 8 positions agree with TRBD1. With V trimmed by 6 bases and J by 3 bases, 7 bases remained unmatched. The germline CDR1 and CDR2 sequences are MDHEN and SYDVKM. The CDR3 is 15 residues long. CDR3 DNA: TGTGCCAGCAGAGCAGGGGGCGGGAACTACAATGAGCAGTTCTTC. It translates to CASRAGGGNYNEQFF.

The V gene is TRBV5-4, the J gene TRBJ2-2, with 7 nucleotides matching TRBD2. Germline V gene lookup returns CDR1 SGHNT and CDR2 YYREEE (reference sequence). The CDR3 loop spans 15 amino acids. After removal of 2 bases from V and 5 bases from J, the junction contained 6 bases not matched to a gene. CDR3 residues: CASSFNLGGTGELFF. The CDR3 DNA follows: TGTGCCAGCAGCTTTAATCTGGGGGGGACCGGGGAGCTGTTTTTT.

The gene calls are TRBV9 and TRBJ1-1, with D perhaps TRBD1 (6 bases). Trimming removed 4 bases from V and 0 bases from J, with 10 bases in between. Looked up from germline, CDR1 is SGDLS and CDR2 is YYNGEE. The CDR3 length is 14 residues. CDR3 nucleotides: TGTGCCAGCAGCCCGGACAGATTGAACACTGAAGCTTTCTTT. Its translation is CASSPDRLNTEAFF.

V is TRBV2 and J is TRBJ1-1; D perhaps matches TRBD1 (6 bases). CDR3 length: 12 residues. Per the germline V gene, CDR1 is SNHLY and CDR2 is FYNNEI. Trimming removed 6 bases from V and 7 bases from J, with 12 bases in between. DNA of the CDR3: TGTGCCAGCAGATCCGGACAGTATGAAGCTTTCTTT. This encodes CASRSGQYEAFF.

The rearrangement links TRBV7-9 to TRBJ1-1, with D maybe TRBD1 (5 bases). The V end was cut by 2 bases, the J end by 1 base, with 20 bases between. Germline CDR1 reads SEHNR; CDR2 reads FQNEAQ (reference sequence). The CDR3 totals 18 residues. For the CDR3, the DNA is TGTGCCAGCAGCTTAACTTTCCGACAGACGGTGGGGAACACTGAAGCTTTCTTT. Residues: CASSLTFRQTVGNTEAFF.

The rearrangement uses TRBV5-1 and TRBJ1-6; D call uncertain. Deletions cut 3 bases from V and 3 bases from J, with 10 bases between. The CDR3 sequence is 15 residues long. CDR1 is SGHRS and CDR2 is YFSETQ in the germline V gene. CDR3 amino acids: CASSSGGSYNSPLHF. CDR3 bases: TGCGCCAGCAGCTCAGGAGGGAGCTATAATTCACCCCTCCACTTT. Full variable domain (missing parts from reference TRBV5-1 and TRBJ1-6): KAGVTQTPRYLIKTRGQQVTLSCSPISGHRSVSWYQQTPGQGLQFLFEYFSETQRNKGNFPGRFSGRQFSNSRSEMNVSTLELGDSALYLCASSSGGSYNSPLHFGNGTRLTVT.

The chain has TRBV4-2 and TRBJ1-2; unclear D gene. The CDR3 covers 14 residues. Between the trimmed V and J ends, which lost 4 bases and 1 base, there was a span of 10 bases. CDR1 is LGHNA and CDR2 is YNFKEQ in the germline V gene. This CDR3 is CASSPRYDNYGYTF. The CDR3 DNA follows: TGTGCCAGCAGCCCCCGGTATGATAACTATGGCTACACCTTC.

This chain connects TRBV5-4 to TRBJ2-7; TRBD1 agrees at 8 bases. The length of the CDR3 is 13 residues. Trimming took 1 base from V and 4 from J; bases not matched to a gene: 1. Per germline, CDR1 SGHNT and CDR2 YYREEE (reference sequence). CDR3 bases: TGTGCCAGCAGCTTGACAGGGGGGTACGAGCAGTACTTC. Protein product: CASSLTGGYEQYF.

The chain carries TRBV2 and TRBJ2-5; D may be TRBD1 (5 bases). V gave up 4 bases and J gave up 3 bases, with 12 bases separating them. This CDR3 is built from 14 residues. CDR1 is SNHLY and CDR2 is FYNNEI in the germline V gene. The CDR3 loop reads CASSVGRAEETQYF. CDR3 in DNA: TGTGCCAGCAGTGTAGGCAGGGCTGAAGAGACCCAGTACTTC.

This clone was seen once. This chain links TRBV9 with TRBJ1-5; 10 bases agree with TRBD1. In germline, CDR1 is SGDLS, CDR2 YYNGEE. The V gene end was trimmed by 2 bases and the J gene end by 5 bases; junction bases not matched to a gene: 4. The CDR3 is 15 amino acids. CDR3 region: CASSVGQGGHQPQHF. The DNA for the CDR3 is TGTGCCAGCAGCGTCGGACAGGGGGGGCATCAGCCCCAGCATTTT.

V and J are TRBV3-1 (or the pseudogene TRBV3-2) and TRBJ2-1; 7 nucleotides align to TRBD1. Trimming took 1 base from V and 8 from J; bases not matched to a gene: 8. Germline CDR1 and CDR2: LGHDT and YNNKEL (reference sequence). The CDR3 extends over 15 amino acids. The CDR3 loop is CASSQGTGRGYEQFF. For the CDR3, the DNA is TGTGCCAGCAGCCAAGGGACAGGAAGGGGGTATGAGCAGTTCTTC.

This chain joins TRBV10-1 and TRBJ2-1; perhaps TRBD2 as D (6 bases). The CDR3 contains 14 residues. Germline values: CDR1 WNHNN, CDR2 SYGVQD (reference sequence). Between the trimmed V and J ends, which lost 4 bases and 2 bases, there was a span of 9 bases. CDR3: CASSGGIAYNEQFF. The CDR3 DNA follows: TGCGCCAGCAGTGGCGGGATAGCCTACAATGAGCAGTTCTTC.

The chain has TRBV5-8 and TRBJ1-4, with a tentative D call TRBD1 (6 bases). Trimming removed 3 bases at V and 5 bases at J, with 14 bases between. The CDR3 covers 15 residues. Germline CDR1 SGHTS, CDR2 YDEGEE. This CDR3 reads CASSWGGSRNEKLFF. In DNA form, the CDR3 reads TGTGCCAGCAGCTGGGGGGGCAGCAGGAATGAAAAACTGTTTTTT.

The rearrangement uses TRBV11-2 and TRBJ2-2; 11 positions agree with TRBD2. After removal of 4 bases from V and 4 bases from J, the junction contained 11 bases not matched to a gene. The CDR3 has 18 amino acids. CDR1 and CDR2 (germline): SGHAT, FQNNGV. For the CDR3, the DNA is TGTGCCAGCAGCTCTAGGGTAGCGGGGGGGCCGTCCACCGGGGAGCTGTTTTTT. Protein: CASSSRVAGGPSTGELFF.